This T cell receptor (beta chain) was captured by sequencing in a study of shared clonotypes between healthy human individuals. Profiling relied on immunoSEQ multiplex PCR, and the TCRdb table lists in-frame clones only, not all of them. The table has around 510,000 clones, around three quarters seen once. V lost 6 bases and J 1 base, leaving 6 bases between the germline ends. CDR3 length: 13 residues. CDR1 is MDHEN and CDR2 is SYDVKM in the germline V gene. This clonotype was sampled from a woman in her 40s in good health. Some clones in this sample may be carry-over from other donors' samples. The material sequenced was PBMCs. The J gene is TRBJ2-2, the V gene TRBV28, with D possibly TRBD2 on 5 matching bases. CDR3 DNA: TGTGCCAGCAGAGGACTGAACACCGGGGAGCTGTTTTTT. Translation: CASRGLNTGELFF.